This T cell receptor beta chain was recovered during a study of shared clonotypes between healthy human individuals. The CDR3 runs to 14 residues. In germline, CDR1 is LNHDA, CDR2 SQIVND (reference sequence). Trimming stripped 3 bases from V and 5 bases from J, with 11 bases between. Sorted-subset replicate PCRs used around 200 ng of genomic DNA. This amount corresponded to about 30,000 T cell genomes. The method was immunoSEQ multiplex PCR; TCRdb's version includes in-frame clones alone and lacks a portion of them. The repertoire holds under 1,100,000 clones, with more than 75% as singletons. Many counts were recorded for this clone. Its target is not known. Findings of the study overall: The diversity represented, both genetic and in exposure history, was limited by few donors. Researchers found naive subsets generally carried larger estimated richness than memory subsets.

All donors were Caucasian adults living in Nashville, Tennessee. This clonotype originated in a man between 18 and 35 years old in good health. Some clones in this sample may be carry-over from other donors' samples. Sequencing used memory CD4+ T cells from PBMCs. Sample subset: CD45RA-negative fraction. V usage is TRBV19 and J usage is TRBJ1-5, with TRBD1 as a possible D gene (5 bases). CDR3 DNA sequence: TGTGCCAGTAGTATGGTCGGGGGTTATCAGCCCCAGCATTTT. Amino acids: CASSMVGGYQPQHF.